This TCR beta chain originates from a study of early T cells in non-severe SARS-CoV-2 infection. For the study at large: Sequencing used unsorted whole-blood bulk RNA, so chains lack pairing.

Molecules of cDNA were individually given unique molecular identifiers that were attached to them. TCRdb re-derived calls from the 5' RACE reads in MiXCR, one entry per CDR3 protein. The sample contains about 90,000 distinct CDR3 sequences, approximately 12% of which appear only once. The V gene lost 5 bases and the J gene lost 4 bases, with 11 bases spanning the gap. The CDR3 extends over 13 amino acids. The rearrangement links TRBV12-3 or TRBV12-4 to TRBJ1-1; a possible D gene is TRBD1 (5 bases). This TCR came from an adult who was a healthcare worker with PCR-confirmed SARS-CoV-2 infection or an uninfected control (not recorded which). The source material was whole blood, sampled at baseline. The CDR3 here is CASSAGPGTEAFF. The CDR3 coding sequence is TGTGCCAGCAGTGCAGGGCCGGGCACTGAAGCTTTCTTT.